Below are 29 T cell receptor beta chains sequenced from a single sample in a study of human T cells and chemical hapten exposure (dated by TCRdb to the early 2020s). The sample's time point label, in plain terms: patch test 2, 6 weeks after DPC sensitization. The label giving this sample's treatment or condition can be read as: therapeutic diphenylcyclopropenone sensitization with weekly scalp DPC. Receptor amplification or capture employed RACE. Instrument on record: NextSeq 500. TCRdb's own reprocessing of the public reads used fastp at Q25 and MiXCR and kept productive beta chains. Rows are combined by CDR3 protein, so each entry shows the most common genes and DNA. The sample table contains 85,000 or so distinct CDR3 sequences; only one count was recorded for more than 9% of them. Roughly 1.4% of the sample belongs to the ten largest clones. The sample in question was whole blood, obtained in connection with sensitization to the hapten diphenylcyclopropenone (DPC). The receptors were gathered from a man aged 18 to 29 with alopecia areata. Some clones in this sample may be carry-over from other donors' samples.

The chain's CDR3 is CASSIPGTVLYGYTF. DNA of the CDR3: TGTGCCAGCAGTATTCCCGGGACAGTTCTTTATGGCTACACCTTC. J is TRBJ1-2 and V is TRBV28; 7 bases line up with TRBD1. Trimming cost V 5 bases and J 5 bases; bases outside gene matches: 11. The CDR3 is 15 amino acids. Germline V gene sequence: CDR1 MDHEN, CDR2 SYDVKM.

This clonotype was counted between two and nine times. The chain has TRBV7-6 and TRBJ2-2, with TRBD1 matching 8 bases. The V and J ends lost 3 bases and 0 bases, in that order; junction bases with no gene match: 3. The CDR3 spans 16 residues. Germline loops: CDR1 SGHVS, CDR2 FNYEAQ. DNA of the CDR3: TGTGCCAGCAGCTTCCAGACAGGGGCGAACACCGGGGAGCTGTTTTTT. Translating it yields CASSFQTGANTGELFF.

A few counts support this clonotype. The chain combines TRBV5-1 with TRBJ2-5; D is possibly TRBD2 (6 bases). V was trimmed by 4 bases and J by 3 bases, leaving 19 bases between them. The germline gives CDR1 SGHRS, CDR2 YFSETQ. The CDR3 has 16 residues. CDR3 sequence: CASSQNRPGGEETQYF. The DNA of the CDR3 is TGCGCCAGCAGCCAGAACCGGCCTGGCGGGGAAGAGACCCAGTACTTC.

The chain recombines TRBV7-9 with TRBJ2-4; the D is unclear. CDR1 is SEHNR and CDR2 is FQNEAQ in the germline V gene (reference sequence). With 0 bases removed from V and 0 bases from J, the gap between germline ends came to 6 bases. This CDR3 is 15 amino acids long. The CDR3 spells CASSLASLAKNIQYF. CDR3 sequence (DNA): TGTGCCAGCAGCTTAGCGTCGTTAGCCAAAAACATTCAGTACTTC.

This clonotype appeared a few times. The chain uses TRBV10-3 and TRBJ2-3; D is perhaps TRBD1 (5 bases). V dropped 10 bases and J dropped 2 bases, with 10 bases sitting between them. The germline gives CDR1 ENHRY, CDR2 SYGVKD. This CDR3 is built from 12 residues. The CDR3, as DNA: TGTGCCACTAAACAGGACACAGATACGCAGTATTTT. It is translated as CATKQDTDTQYF.

This clonotype was seen a single time. The rearrangement joins TRBV20-1 to TRBJ2-3; D call uncertain. This CDR3 region has 12 residues. Germline V gives CDR1 DFQATT, CDR2 SNEGSKA (reference sequence). Between the trimmed V and J ends, which lost 4 bases and 1 base, there was a span of 6 bases. CDR3 in DNA: TGCAGTGCTAATGCGGGCACAGATACGCAGTATTTT. Encoded protein: CSANAGTDTQYF.

In its sample, this clonotype was seen a few times. The genes are TRBV2 and TRBJ1-2; D is unresolved. Germline lookup yields CDR1 SNHLY and CDR2 FYNNEI. CDR3 length: 13 amino acids. V dropped 8 bases and J dropped 1 base, with 11 bases sitting between them. This CDR3 is CASDGRDNYGYTF. The CDR3 DNA is TGTGCCAGCGATGGGAGAGATAACTATGGCTACACCTTC.

This clonotype was seen a few times. V usage is TRBV4-1 and J usage is TRBJ1-2; the D gene is possibly TRBD1 (5 bases). V was shortened by 1 base and J by 7 bases, with 10 bases between the two germline ends. Germline assignment: CDR1 MGHRA and CDR2 YSYEKL. CDR3 length: 13 amino acids. The CDR3, as DNA: TGCGCCAGCAGCCAAGTGTCCAGGGCTGGCTACACCTTC. This gives the protein CASSQVSRAGYTF.

On this clonotype itself: A much bigger clone sits one base away, suggesting this may be a read error. The chain employs TRBV6-2 or TRBV6-3 and TRBJ1-2; D is undetermined. Germline values: CDR1 MNHEY, CDR2 SVGEGT. The CDR3 runs to 12 residues. The CDR3 nucleotides read TGTGCCAGCAGTTCACCGAACTATGGCTACGCCTTC. Translating gives CASSSPNYGYAF.

There are many counts of this clonotype. The J gene is TRBJ2-5, the V gene TRBV3-1, with D possibly being TRBD2 (5 bases). Trimming left V 4 bases short and J 1 base short, with 10 bases between. Germline CDR1 LGHDT, CDR2 YNNKEL (reference sequence). CDR3 length equals 14 residues. CDR3 sequence: CASSREGTQETQYF. The CDR3 DNA reads TGTGCCAGCAGCCGAGAGGGTACCCAAGAGACCCAGTACTTC.

There are a few counts of this clonotype. The chain uses TRBV27 and TRBJ2-1; TRBD1 agrees at 8 bases. The CDR3 spans 15 residues. CDR1 and CDR2 (germline): MNHEY, SMNVEV (reference sequence). With 6 bases clipped from V and 9 bases from J, the junction kept 13 bases outside the gene matches. The CDR3 nucleotides read TGTGCCAGCAGCGCTCAGGGGGCGGGCCGGGGTGAGCAGTTCTTC. Translated: CASSAQGAGRGEQFF.

This clonotype was detected only once. The V call is TRBV7-6, the J call TRBJ1-5; D unclear. V was shortened by 6 bases and J by 11 bases, with 14 bases between the two germline ends. The germline CDR1 and CDR2 sequences are SGHVS and FNYEAQ. There are 12 residues in the CDR3. The CDR3: CASSLHGRAQHF. The DNA of the CDR3 is TGTGCCAGCAGTCTTCACGGAAGGGCCCAGCATTTT.

This clonotype was seen only a few times. The V call is TRBV2, the J call TRBJ2-5, with D possibly TRBD1 on 5 matching bases. Germline CDR1 and CDR2: SNHLY and FYNNEI. The CDR3 length is 15 residues. Trimming cost V 2 bases and J 2 bases, with 12 bases left between them. In DNA form, the CDR3 reads TGTGCCAGCAGTGAATATACAGGAGAGCAAGAGACCCAGTACTTC. The encoded protein is CASSEYTGEQETQYF.

This clonotype was counted ten times or more. The chain employs TRBV6-5 and TRBJ2-1, with 11 bases identical to TRBD2. Germline CDR1 and CDR2: MNHEY and SVGAGI. This CDR3 has 18 amino acids. The V segment lost 9 bases and the J segment 2 bases; nucleotides outside the gene matches: 15. In nucleotides, the CDR3 is TGTGCCAGAACAGGGACTCTAGCGGGGGGCCTTACCTACAATGAGCAGTTCTTC. Its protein product is CARTGTLAGGLTYNEQFF.

This clonotype appeared many times. CDR3: CASSAYRDRGLYYGYTF. The CDR3 DNA follows: TGTGCCAGCAGCGCCTACCGGGACAGGGGGTTGTACTATGGCTACACCTTC. The chain has TRBV21-1 and TRBJ1-2; TRBD1, the D gene given by the table, was not confirmed from the DNA. TRBV21-1 is shown as a pseudogene. The CDR3 contains 17 residues.

This clonotype was counted many times. The CDR3, as DNA: TGTGCCAGCAGCTTATTCCCGGGGGGGCGGACAGATACGCAGTATTTT. It specifies CASSLFPGGRTDTQYF. V usage is TRBV7-2 and J usage is TRBJ2-3, with 8 bases fitting TRBD2. The germline CDR1 and CDR2 sequences are SGHTA and FQGNSA. The V and J ends lost 2 bases and 3 bases, in that order; junction bases with no gene match: 7. CDR3 size: 16 residues. Together with reference TRBV7-2 and TRBJ2-3, the CDR3 gives the full variable domain: GAGVSQSPSNKVTEKGKDVELRCDPISGHTALYWYRQSLGQGLEFLIYFQGNSAPDKSGLPSDRFSAERTGGSVSTLTIQRTQQEDSAVYLCASSLFPGGRTDTQYFGPGTRLTVL.

This clonotype was seen a handful of times. The chain employs TRBV24-1 and TRBJ2-2; D not certain. Trimming left V 4 bases short and J 4 bases short, with 12 bases between. The CDR3 extends over 15 amino acids. Germline CDR1 KGHDR, CDR2 SFDVKD. The CDR3 sequence is CATSDPGRGTGELFF. In nucleotides, the CDR3 is TGTGCCACCAGTGACCCAGGCAGAGGCACCGGGGAGCTGTTTTTT.

The V call is TRBV5-4, the J call TRBJ2-4, with D perhaps assigned TRBD1 or TRBD2 (7 bases each). The CDR3 extends over 15 amino acids. Trimming pared 0 bases from V and 8 bases from J, leaving 15 bases between. Per the germline V gene, CDR1 is SGHNT and CDR2 is YYREEE (reference sequence). CDR3 sequence (DNA): TGTGCCAGCAGCTTGGCAGGACAGGCGGGGGACATTCAGTACTTC. This encodes CASSLAGQAGDIQYF.

The chain recombines TRBV9 with TRBJ2-2; D may correspond to TRBD1 or TRBD2 (7 bases each). V lost 4 bases to trimming and J lost 4 bases, with 14 bases between them. CDR3 length: 15 residues. CDR1 and CDR2 from the germline V gene are SGDLS and YYNGEE. The CDR3 coding sequence is TGTGCCAGCAGCCCAGGGGGGGGTACCACCGGGGAGCTGTTTTTT. Its translation is CASSPGGGTTGELFF.

This clonotype has only a few counts. This chain uses TRBV25-1 with TRBJ1-4; tentatively, D is TRBD1 (5 bases). The V end was cut by 10 bases, the J end by 1 base, with 19 bases between. From germline, CDR1 is MGHDK and CDR2 SYGVNS. This CDR3 spans 16 amino acids. The DNA of the CDR3 is TGTGCCACCTCCGGGGGAATAGTCGTAACTAATGAAAAACTGTTTTTT. This encodes CATSGGIVVTNEKLFF.

This clonotype was counted at least ten times. The chain joins TRBV10-1 to TRBJ1-5; TRBD1 is a possible D gene (6 bases). V was trimmed by 6 bases and J by 7 bases, leaving 25 bases between them. The germline V gene has CDR1 WNHNN and CDR2 SYGVQD (reference sequence). There are 17 residues in the CDR3. The CDR3 reads CASRTTEQGSVGQPQHF. CDR3 sequence (DNA): TGCGCCAGCAGAACTACAGAACAGGGTTCAGTAGGGCAGCCCCAGCATTTT.

This clonotype was detected a few times. The V call is TRBV5-1, the J call TRBJ1-1; D is perhaps TRBD1 (5 bases). Germline assignment: CDR1 SGHRS and CDR2 YFSETQ. The V end lost 4 bases, the J end lost 4 bases, and 17 bases lay between the germline ends. CDR3 length: 15 amino acids. The CDR3 here is CASSPRRGEATEAFF. As DNA, the CDR3 is TGCGCCAGCAGCCCCCGTCGGGGGGAGGCCACTGAAGCTTTCTTT.

This clonotype was observed many times. The gene calls are TRBV5-4 and TRBJ1-4, with D perhaps TRBD1 (6 bases). The germline V gene encodes CDR1 SGHNT and CDR2 YYREEE (reference sequence). Trimming stripped 0 bases from V and 5 bases from J, with 14 bases between. This CDR3 is built from 16 residues. CDR3 in amino acids: CASSLVGGGRNEKLFF. For the CDR3, the DNA is TGTGCCAGCAGCTTGGTAGGAGGGGGACGGAATGAAAAACTGTTTTTT.

This clonotype was recorded at least ten times. The CDR3 DNA is TGCGCCAGCAGCTCAGGACTAGCGGGCGGGACCGGGGAGCTGTTTTTT. Translation gives CASSSGLAGGTGELFF. The chain uses TRBV5-1 and TRBJ2-2, with 11 bases matching TRBD2. V dropped 3 bases and J dropped 5; count of bases not matched to a gene: 6. Germline V CDR1 and CDR2: SGHRS, YFSETQ. The CDR3 is 16 residues long.

The chain combines TRBV4-3 with TRBJ1-1; no firm D call. There are 16 residues in the CDR3. Trimming took 2 bases from V and 2 from J, leaving 15 bases between them. Germline V gene data show CDR1 as LGHNA and CDR2 as YSLEER. As DNA, the CDR3 is TGCGCCAGCAGCCAAAGGCTTGTGGGAGTCAACACTGAAGCTTTCTTT. Translated: CASSQRLVGVNTEAFF.

This clonotype was detected ten times or more. The chain has TRBV4-1 and TRBJ2-5; 10 nucleotides match TRBD1. The trim removed 3 bases at V and 4 bases at J, leaving 8 bases unmatched. CDR1 is MGHRA, CDR2 YSYEKL, per germline. The CDR3 contains 16 residues. The CDR3 is CASSHAGQGFRETQYF. In nucleotides, the CDR3 is TGCGCCAGCAGCCATGCGGGACAGGGGTTTAGAGAGACCCAGTACTTC.

This clonotype was seen many times. This chain links TRBV5-4 with TRBJ2-7, with D possibly matching TRBD1 (6 bases). This CDR3 has 16 amino acids. CDR1 is SGHNT, CDR2 YYREEE, per germline (reference sequence). Trimming removed 0 bases from V and 2 bases from J, with 15 bases in between. CDR3 bases: TGTGCCAGCAGCTTGGACGGCACAGGGCGCACCTACGAGCAGTACGTC. Translated: CASSLDGTGRTYEQYV.

The rearrangement joins TRBV6-6 to TRBJ1-2, with unresolved D. Trimming cost V 0 bases and J 0 bases, with 5 bases left between them. The CDR3 extends over 14 amino acids. Germline V gene sequence: CDR1 MNHNY, CDR2 SVGAGI (reference sequence). The CDR3 region is CASSYSGANYGYTF. Written as DNA, the CDR3 is TGTGCCAGCAGTTACTCGGGAGCTAACTATGGCTACACCTTC.

This clonotype was seen a few times. The chain uses TRBV11-2 and TRBJ2-7; 7 bases are a match to TRBD1. J gave up 2 bases and V 3 bases, and 1 base lay outside the gene matches. The CDR3 length is 13 residues. Germline V gene data show CDR1 as SGHAT and CDR2 as FQNNGV. CDR3 DNA sequence: TGTGCCAGCAGCTTTACAGGGGCCTACGAGCAGTACTTC. It codes for CASSFTGAYEQYF.